This is a list of T cell receptor beta chains from one sample in a study of blood T cell repertoires in COVID-19. The table came from immunoSEQ multiplex PCR; TCRdb's copy has only in-frame clones and leaves some out. The sample lists approximately 350,000 clones, 65% to 85% seen once, with about 2.7% in the top ten. Sequencing was carried out using peripheral blood. Receptors originate from a man under 40 with active or convalescent COVID-19. Each CDR3 is given with its conserved first and last residue. The order of the fields is V gene, clone size, J gene, D gene, CDR3 protein, CDR3 DNA. The D gene is left open where the match is weak. Clone sizes are given selectively: once, few, many, or a class where the clone is expanded.

V: TRBV12-3/TRBV12-4; size: .; J: TRBJ2-7; D: .; CDR3: CASSLSDFYEQYF; DNA: TGTGCCAGCAGTTTGAGTGACTTCTACGAGCAGTACTTC
V: TRBV24-1; size: .; J: TRBJ2-3; D: .; CDR3: CATSDLHRDTQYF; DNA: TGTGCCACCAGTGATTTGCACAGGGATACGCAGTATTTT
V: TRBV14; size: .; J: TRBJ2-1; D: .; CDR3: CASSRRDNEQFF; DNA: TGTGCCAGCAGCCGTCGGGACAATGAGCAGTTCTTC
V: TRBV10-3; size: .; J: TRBJ1-1; D: .; CDR3: CAISKTENTEAFF; DNA: TGTGCCATCAGCAAGACAGAGAACACTGAAGCTTTCTTT
V: TRBV7-3; size: .; J: TRBJ2-3; D: TRBD2; CDR3: CASSPGTSGSPQYF; DNA: TGTGCCAGCAGCCCCGGGACTAGCGGGAGTCCGCAGTATTTT
V: TRBV7-3; size: .; J: TRBJ2-3; D: TRBD2; CDR3: CASSQIPGTSVTSDTQYF; DNA: TGTGCCAGCAGCCAGATCCCCGGGACTAGCGTGACCTCAGATACGCAGTATTTT
V: TRBV18; size: .; J: TRBJ1-2; D: .; CDR3: CASSPTRDYGYTF; DNA: TGTGCCAGCTCACCAACGAGAGACTATGGCTACACCTTC
V: TRBV27; size: .; J: TRBJ2-3; D: .; CDR3: CASSAPTSDTQYF; DNA: TGTGCCAGCAGTGCCCCGACTAGTGATACGCAGTATTTT
V: TRBV2; size: many; J: TRBJ2-1; D: TRBD2; CDR3: CASSVLAGPSYNEQFF; DNA: TGTGCCAGCAGTGTACTAGCGGGGCCCTCCTACAATGAGCAGTTCTTC
V: TRBV19; size: .; J: TRBJ2-5; D: TRBD2; CDR3: CASSEGLAGVGETQYF; DNA: TGTGCCAGTAGTGAGGGACTAGCGGGAGTGGGAGAGACCCAGTACTTC
V: TRBV7-2; size: .; J: TRBJ2-1; D: TRBD2; CDR3: CASSLSVGGWNNEQFF; DNA: TGTGCCAGCAGCTTATCGGTGGGGGGGTGGAACAATGAGCAGTTCTTC
V: TRBV7-9; size: .; J: TRBJ1-6; D: TRBD1; CDR3: CASSLGTGVGSPLHF; DNA: TGTGCCAGCAGCTTGGGTACAGGGGTAGGGTCACCCCTCCACTTT
V: TRBV10-3; size: .; J: TRBJ2-3; D: TRBD1; CDR3: CAITGQALGDTQYF; DNA: TGTGCCATCACGGGACAGGCCTTGGGAGATACGCAGTATTTT
V: TRBV7-3; size: .; J: TRBJ2-5; D: TRBD2; CDR3: CASSWRGAQETQYF; DNA: TGTGCCAGCAGCTGGCGGGGGGCCCAAGAGACCCAGTACTTC
V: TRBV18; size: .; J: TRBJ2-1; D: TRBD1; CDR3: CASSPLRGTGGYNEQFF; DNA: TGTGCCAGCTCACCGCTTAGAGGGACAGGGGGCTACAATGAGCAGTTCTTC
V: TRBV6-5; size: .; J: TRBJ2-7; D: .; CDR3: CASSPGTLRGEQYF; DNA: TGTGCCAGCAGTCCCGGGACACTAAGGGGCGAGCAGTACTTC
V: TRBV30; size: .; J: TRBJ1-1; D: .; CDR3: CAWRAGATEAFF; DNA: TGTGCCTGGAGGGCAGGGGCCACTGAAGCTTTCTTT
V: TRBV4-1; size: .; J: TRBJ2-7; D: .; CDR3: CASRSAGTNYYEQYF; DNA: TGCGCCAGCAGAAGTGCCGGGACAAATTACTACGAGCAGTACTTC
V: TRBV30; size: .; J: TRBJ2-5; D: TRBD2; CDR3: CAWDRLAGVLTQYF; DNA: TGTGCCTGGGACAGACTAGCGGGGGTCCTGACCCAGTACTTC
V: TRBV6-5; size: once; J: TRBJ1-1; D: TRBD1; CDR3: CASSKDRDTEAFF; DNA: TGTGCCAGCAGTAAGGACAGGGACACTGAAGCTTTCTTT
V: TRBV28; size: .; J: TRBJ1-5; D: .; CDR3: CASSDRQVPANQPQHF; DNA: TGTGCCAGCAGCGACCGCCAGGTCCCCGCCAATCAGCCCCAGCATTTT
V: TRBV7-3; size: once; J: TRBJ2-3; D: .; CDR3: CASSSPWLRTDTQYF; DNA: TGTGCCAGCAGCTCCCCGTGGCTCCGCACAGATACGCAGTATTTT
V: TRBV27; size: .; J: TRBJ1-1; D: TRBD1; CDR3: CASSSGRGLGTEAFF; DNA: TGTGCCAGCAGTTCCGGCAGGGGGCTGGGCACTGAAGCTTTCTTT
V: TRBV12-3/TRBV12-4; size: .; J: TRBJ1-1; D: .; CDR3: CASFHNEAEAFF; DNA: TGTGCCAGCTTCCATAATGAGGCTGAAGCTTTCTTT
V: TRBV6-2/TRBV6-3; size: .; J: TRBJ2-7; D: .; CDR3: CASSYWQGHYEQYF; DNA: TGTGCCAGCAGTTACTGGCAGGGACACTACGAGCAGTACTTC
V: TRBV5-8; size: .; J: TRBJ1-1; D: TRBD1; CDR3: CASSYQRTGNTEAFF; DNA: TGTGCCAGCAGCTATCAAAGGACAGGGAACACTGAAGCTTTCTTT
V: TRBV21-1; size: .; J: TRBJ1-1; D: .; CDR3: CASSKGRGGIVTEAFF; DNA: TGTGCCAGCAGCAAAGGGAGGGGGGGCATCGTCACTGAAGCTTTCTTT
V: TRBV7-3; size: .; J: TRBJ1-1; D: .; CDR3: CASSLSPAGTEAFF; DNA: TGTGCCAGCAGCTTATCCCCGGCAGGGACTGAAGCTTTCTTT
V: TRBV28; size: .; J: TRBJ2-3; D: .; CDR3: CASTPRRGGNTDTQYF; DNA: TGTGCCAGCACCCCACGCAGAGGGGGAAATACAGATACGCAGTATTTT
V: TRBV5-5; size: .; J: TRBJ1-6; D: .; CDR3: CASSPVTSPLHF; DNA: TGTGCCAGCAGCCCAGTCACTTCACCCCTCCACTTT
V: TRBV5-6; size: .; J: TRBJ2-3; D: TRBD2; CDR3: CASSLRTSGMDTQYF; DNA: TGTGCCAGCAGCTTGAGGACTAGCGGGATGGATACGCAGTATTTT
V: TRBV20-1; size: .; J: TRBJ2-2; D: .; CDR3: CSAAGELFF; DNA: TGCAGTGCCGCCGGGGAGCTGTTTTTT
V: TRBV7-3; size: .; J: TRBJ2-5; D: .; CDR3: CASSPDGGLETQYF; DNA: TGTGCCAGCAGCCCTGACGGCGGGCTGGAGACCCAGTACTTC
V: TRBV6-1; size: .; J: TRBJ2-5; D: TRBD2; CDR3: CASSEARLANVRETQYF; DNA: TGTGCCAGCAGTGAAGCCAGACTAGCAAATGTAAGAGAGACCCAGTACTTC
V: TRBV7-3; size: .; J: TRBJ2-3; D: .; CDR3: CASSLTVGDTQYF; DNA: TGTGCCAGCAGCTTAACGGTCGGGGATACGCAGTATTTT